This note documents a single T cell receptor (beta chain) sequence. The antigen remains undetermined. It may be a read error: a sequence one base away is much more abundant. Germline V lookup: CDR1 DFQATT, CDR2 SNEGSKA (reference sequence). CDR3 length: 14 residues. The V end lost 4 bases, the J end lost 2 bases, and 15 bases lay between the germline ends. This sample was taken from a study of prognosis after radiotherapy for stage I lung cancer. Across the study: The study enrolled about a dozen men and over five women as patients, aged 53 to 84 with a median of approximately 70 years. Radiotherapy: SBRT, 3 to 5 fractions, biologically effective dose at least 100 Gy.

From genomic DNA, TCR beta CDR3 was amplified by two-round multiplex PCR. Primers (each specific to one TRBV or TRBJ gene) were used in first-round PCR. Via MiXCR, TCRdb re-called the multiplex PCR reads, giving one row per CDR3 protein. Altogether around 63,000 distinct CDR3 sequences are present, about 30% being singletons, with the ten largest covering 6% to 9%. Study findings and constraints: Reportedly, TRBV and TRBJ gene usage varied with metastasis presence.

Blood, roughly 5.5 milliliters, was collected at each of two time points. This TCR derives from a donor over 45 with non-small cell lung cancer. This chain uses TRBV20-1 with TRBJ2-7, with D possibly matching TRBD2 (6 bases). Sequenced here: PBMCs, sampled before or after stereotactic body radiation therapy (not recorded which). The CDR3 nucleotides read TGCAGTGCTACTATACCGGGACTCCCCTACGAGCAGTACTTC. This encodes CSATIPGLPYEQYF.